The TCR beta chain under discussion was sequenced for a study of blood T cell repertoires in COVID-19. Germline CDR1 reads MNHEY; CDR2 reads SMNVEV (reference sequence). The V segment lost 2 bases and the J segment 2 bases; nucleotides outside the gene matches: 2. The CDR3 sequence is 14 residues long. This clone was seen a handful of times. The sample carries other DNA sequences with the same CDR3. Profiling relied on immunoSEQ multiplex PCR, and the TCRdb table lists in-frame clones only, not all of them. This table holds around 270,000 clones, about four fifths found once. The chain is built from TRBV27 and TRBJ1-1; 7 bases agree with TRBD1. The sample comprised peripheral blood. The TCR was taken from a middle-aged woman who had recovered from COVID-19. The CDR3 loop is CASSLRGGNTEAFF. The CDR3 nucleotides read TGTGCCAGCAGTTTAAGAGGGGGCAACACTGAAGCTTTCTTT.